This T cell receptor beta chain was recorded in a study of radiotherapy plus CTLA-4 blockade in lung cancer. The wider study: Disease control was present in under 35% of patients, and objective responses in less than 20%.

Points from the study as a whole: In blood, tumor-derived TCR clones expanded after radiotherapy plus ipilimumab.

Participants had chemo-refractory metastatic non-small-cell lung cancer and were treated with focal radiation plus ipilimumab CTLA-4 blockade. Here immunoSEQ multiplex PCR was the method, and the copy in TCRdb shows in-frame clones only, minus some. The top ten hold about 8% of the sample, which has roughly 59,000 clones, roughly 76% seen once. This clone was recorded only once. What it recognizes is unknown. V was cut by 3 bases and J by 0 bases, with 12 bases left in between. The CDR3 runs to 15 residues. CDR1 is LNHDA and CDR2 is SQIVND in the germline V gene (reference sequence). This specimen consisted of peripheral blood, obtained from a patient treated with radiotherapy plus ipilimumab. The chain links TRBV19 to TRBJ2-7; D gene ambiguous. The sequence derives from a human donor with non-small cell lung cancer whose response to radiotherapy plus ipilimumab could not be evaluated. The DNA for the CDR3 is TGTGCCAGTAGTATTGTCGGCGGCAGCTCCTACGAGCAGTACTTC. Translating gives CASSIVGGSSYEQYF.